These 32 T cell receptor beta chains share one sample of origin, sequenced in a study of early T cells in non-severe SARS-CoV-2 infection. Each CDR3 protein is one row after TCRdb ran MiXCR on the 5' RACE reads. Of 50,000 to 65,000 distinct CDR3 sequences detected, approximately 12% appear once; the ten largest clones hold around 1.4%. The sequencing input was whole blood. These receptors all come from an adult who was a healthcare worker with PCR-confirmed SARS-CoV-2 infection or an uninfected control (not recorded which).

The chain couples TRBV4-3 to TRBJ2-1; no definite D call. The CDR3 is made up of 16 amino acids. Per the germline V gene, CDR1 is LGHNA and CDR2 is YSLEER. Trimming left V 1 base short and J 0 bases short, with 10 bases between. The CDR3 nucleotides are TGCGCCAGCAGCCAAGGGGCGGCAGGCTCCTACAATGAGCAGTTCTTC. This codes for CASSQGAAGSYNEQFF.

The CDR3 coding sequence is TGTGCCAGCAGCCAAGATACAGTGTCTAACTATGGCTACACCTTC. Its translation: CASSQDTVSNYGYTF. The V call is TRBV3-1, the J call TRBJ1-2; no definite D call. V gave up 0 bases and J gave up 0 bases, with 8 bases separating them. CDR3 length: 15 residues. Germline V gene data show CDR1 as LGHDT and CDR2 as YNNKEL (reference sequence).

The chain couples TRBV7-2 to TRBJ2-5; D possibly corresponds to TRBD2 (6 bases). Germline values: CDR1 SGHTA, CDR2 FQGNSA. This CDR3 spans 14 amino acids. V was cut by 1 base and J by 4 bases, with 10 bases left in between. The CDR3 spells CASSLGRGGETQYF. In nucleotides, the CDR3 is TGTGCCAGCAGCTTAGGGCGGGGTGGAGAGACCCAGTACTTC.

The chain links TRBV29-1 to TRBJ1-2, with D possibly TRBD1 on 5 matching bases. The CDR3 has 13 residues. Germline lookup yields CDR1 SQVTM and CDR2 ANQGSEA. V dropped 4 bases and J dropped 4 bases, with 13 bases sitting between them. The CDR3 protein is CSVGQGSFYGYTF. For the CDR3, the DNA is TGCAGCGTTGGTCAGGGCTCCTTCTATGGCTACACCTTC.

This clonotype was seen more than once but under ten times. The chain uses TRBV20-1 and TRBJ2-3, with D hard to call. This CDR3 comprises 15 residues. Trimming cost V 3 bases and J 4 bases, with 17 bases left between them. In germline, CDR1 is DFQATT, CDR2 SNEGSKA (reference sequence). CDR3 in DNA: TGCAGTGCTAGCTTGCGGACCCCCCGGTCAGATACGCAGTATTTT. Translated, it gives CSASLRTPRSDTQYF.

This clonotype showed up many times. This chain links TRBV6-6 with TRBJ1-2; D gene unclear. The V end lost 11 bases, the J end lost 0 bases, and 13 bases lay between the germline ends. CDR1 and CDR2 from the germline V gene are MNHNY and SVGAGI (reference sequence). The length of the CDR3 is 13 residues. The CDR3 DNA follows: TGTGCCGGTTCCCCAGATGCTAACTATGGCTACACCTTC. Translated, it gives CAGSPDANYGYTF.

CDR3 DNA: TGTGCCAGCAGCCCCCGGGGTGAGCAGTTCTTC. Translating it yields CASSPRGEQFF. The rearrangement uses TRBV11-2 and TRBJ2-1; tentative D call: TRBD2 (5 bases). Looked up from germline, CDR1 is SGHAT and CDR2 is FQNNGV. Trimming pared 5 bases from V and 9 bases from J, leaving 8 bases between. This CDR3 contains 11 residues.

V is TRBV5-1 and J is TRBJ2-4; TRBD1 aligns across 7 bases. The CDR3 spans 14 residues. J was trimmed by 7 bases and V by 1 base; bases with no gene match: 5. Germline CDR1 reads SGHRS; CDR2 reads YFSETQ. The CDR3 here is CASSLPGTVNIQYF. CDR3 nucleotides: TGCGCCAGCAGCTTGCCTGGGACAGTCAACATTCAGTACTTC.

This clonotype has only a few counts. The chain carries TRBV12-3 or TRBV12-4 and TRBJ1-6, with 7 bases fitting TRBD1. V lost 6 bases, J lost 0 bases, and 5 bases stayed unmatched. The CDR3 loop spans 16 amino acids. Here the CDR3 reads CASSRQGNSYNSPLHF. As DNA, the CDR3 is TGTGCCAGCAGCCGACAGGGCAACTCCTATAATTCACCCCTCCACTTT.

This clonotype has a handful of counts. V and J are TRBV5-4 and TRBJ1-2; D is unresolved. There are 16 residues in the CDR3. The germline CDR1 and CDR2 sequences are SGHNT and YYREEE (reference sequence). Between the trimmed V and J ends, which lost 4 bases and 1 base, there was a span of 17 bases. The CDR3 nucleotides are TGTGCCAGCAGCATCGGAACCTTTGGGCTTAACTATGGCTACACCTTC. It translates to CASSIGTFGLNYGYTF. The variable domain in full, with the rest retrieved from reference TRBV5-4 and TRBJ1-2, is ETGVTQSPTHLIKTRGQQVTLRCSSQSGHNTVSWYQQALGQGPQFIFQYYREEENGRGNFPPRFSGLQFPNYSSELNVNALELDDSALYLCASSIGTFGLNYGYTFGSGTRLTVV.

This clonotype was counted at least ten times. The chain has TRBV20-1 and TRBJ2-3; D is unclear. This CDR3 has 13 residues. The V gene lost 2 bases and the J gene lost 1 base, with 7 bases spanning the gap. Germline CDR1 and CDR2: DFQATT and SNEGSKA (reference sequence). Here the CDR3 DNA reads TGCAGTGCTAGAACGCCGGGCACAGATACGCAGTATTTT. As protein: CSARTPGTDTQYF.

The gene calls are TRBV29-1 and TRBJ2-3; D gene uncertain. Germline V lookup: CDR1 SQVTM, CDR2 ANQGSEA. The CDR3 sequence is 14 residues long. V lost 1 base and J 8 bases, leaving 16 bases between the germline ends. The CDR3 sequence is CSVEGEKWAGTQYF. The CDR3, as DNA: TGCAGCGTTGAAGGGGAAAAATGGGCAGGTACGCAGTATTTT.

This clonotype was observed at least ten times. The V and J genes are TRBV20-1 and TRBJ2-1; the match to TRBD2 covers 16 bases. The CDR3 is made up of 16 amino acids. The ends lost 5 bases at V and 6 bases at J; junction bases unmatched: 7. Germline V gene lookup returns CDR1 DFQATT and CDR2 SNEGSKA (reference sequence). The CDR3 is CSALGLAGGPGNEQFF. For the CDR3, the DNA is TGCAGTGCTCTGGGACTAGCGGGGGGGCCCGGCAATGAGCAGTTCTTC.

This chain uses TRBV27 with TRBJ2-1; D ambiguous. This CDR3 has 15 residues. Germline-derived CDR1 and CDR2 are MNHEY and SMNVEV (reference sequence). The V gene lost 0 bases and the J gene lost 6 bases, with 12 bases spanning the gap. CDR3 amino acids: CASSLSGSVPNEQFF. The CDR3 nucleotides are TGTGCCAGCAGTTTATCGGGCAGCGTCCCCAATGAGCAGTTCTTC.

The rearrangement links TRBV12-3 or TRBV12-4 to TRBJ1-1; D not resolved. The CDR3 has 13 residues. V lost 5 bases and J 1 base, leaving 8 bases between the germline ends. The CDR3 DNA sequence: TGTGCCAGCAGTACAACACAGAACACTGAAGCTTTCTTT. Amino acid sequence: CASSTTQNTEAFF.

V gene TRBV2 combines with J gene TRBJ1-4; D unresolved. The length of the CDR3 is 23 residues. The germline V and J ends were trimmed by 1 base and 7 bases, with 37 bases remaining between them. Looked up from germline, CDR1 is SNHLY and CDR2 is FYNNEI. In DNA, the CDR3 is TGTGCCAGCAGTGAAGAGAGCGAGGTGAAGACCGAATGGGTAGCGATGTTAAGTGAAAAACTGTTTTTT. Encoded protein: CASSEESEVKTEWVAMLSEKLFF.

This clonotype has a count of ten or more. J is TRBJ2-3 and V is TRBV24-1; possible D gene TRBD1, 5 bases. Per the germline V gene, CDR1 is KGHDR and CDR2 is SFDVKD. This CDR3 has 14 amino acids. The V gene lost 3 bases and the J gene lost 4 bases, with 10 bases spanning the gap. The CDR3 loop reads CATSDTTGPDTQYF. The DNA of the CDR3 is TGTGCCACCAGTGATACAACAGGACCAGATACGCAGTATTTT.

This clonotype appeared many times. The J gene is TRBJ1-6, the V gene TRBV12-3 or TRBV12-4; 7 nucleotides align to TRBD1. V lost 9 bases to trimming and J lost 5 bases; unmatched junction nucleotides: 7. This CDR3 comprises 14 residues. CDR3 DNA: TGTGCCAGTACACCGGGACAGAATAATTCACCCCTCCACTTT. Residues: CASTPGQNNSPLHF.

This clonotype was counted only a few times. The chain couples TRBV24-1 to TRBJ2-1; 8 nucleotides match TRBD2. Germline CDR1 reads KGHDR; CDR2 reads SFDVKD. The CDR3 consists of 14 residues. V dropped 0 bases and J dropped 8; count of bases not matched to a gene: 2. The CDR3 loop reads CATSDLREGDEQFF. The CDR3 region has the DNA TGTGCCACCAGTGATTTGCGGGAGGGCGATGAGCAGTTCTTC.

This clonotype was seen repeatedly, ten times or more. This chain uses TRBV11-2 with TRBJ2-1, with 9 positions matching TRBD2. The CDR3 consists of 15 residues. The germline V gene encodes CDR1 SGHAT and CDR2 FQNNGV. The trim removed 5 bases at V and 6 bases at J, leaving 8 bases unmatched. The CDR3 region has the DNA TGTGCCAGCAGCCTACCGGGACTAGCTGGCAATGAGCAGTTCTTC. Encoded protein: CASSLPGLAGNEQFF.

This clonotype was counted at least ten times. The DNA of the CDR3 is TGCGCCAGCAGCCATATCCCCCCGGACAGGGTTATACGAGGCTACGAGCAGTACTTC. This encodes CASSHIPPDRVIRGYEQYF. The rearrangement uses TRBV5-1 and TRBJ2-7, with 8 bases that match TRBD1. Looked up from germline, CDR1 is SGHRS and CDR2 is YFSETQ. J gave up 3 bases and V 4 bases, and 21 bases lay outside the gene matches. The CDR3 contains 19 residues.

The J gene is TRBJ2-1, the V gene TRBV3-1; 7 bases line up with TRBD2. V shed 3 bases and J 9 bases; nucleotides not matched to a gene: 2. Germline CDR1 LGHDT, CDR2 YNNKEL (reference sequence). This CDR3 has 12 residues. The CDR3 loop reads CASSQGGVEQFF. Written as DNA, the CDR3 is TGTGCCAGCAGCCAGGGGGGGGTTGAGCAGTTCTTC.

This clonotype was seen many times. This chain joins TRBV11-2 and TRBJ2-7, with D perhaps matching TRBD1 (6 bases). The germline V gene has CDR1 SGHAT and CDR2 FQNNGV. The CDR3 contains 12 residues. Deletions cut 10 bases from V and 1 base from J, with 11 bases between. In DNA, the CDR3 is TGTGCCACCCAGGGGCGTTCCTACGAGCAGTACTTC. Amino acids: CATQGRSYEQYF.

This clonotype appeared many times. This sequence joins TRBV15 and TRBJ1-2; perhaps TRBD1 as D (6 bases). CDR1 LNHNV and CDR2 YYDKDF come from the germline V gene (reference sequence). Trimming stripped 4 bases from V and 5 bases from J, with 14 bases between. The CDR3 has 14 amino acids. CDR3 residues: CATSKILGQYGYTF. CDR3 in DNA: TGTGCCACCAGCAAAATACTCGGACAGTATGGCTACACCTTC.

This clonotype was recorded many times. V usage is TRBV14 and J usage is TRBJ2-1, with 8 bases matching TRBD1. Germline V gives CDR1 SGHDN, CDR2 FVKESK. CDR3 size: 16 residues. Trimming cost V 4 bases and J 7 bases; bases outside gene matches: 12. The DNA of the CDR3 is TGTGCCAGCAGCCTAGACAGGGGTAGGATCTATAATGAGCAGTTCTTC. Amino acids: CASSLDRGRIYNEQFF.

This clonotype was seen at least ten times. This sequence joins TRBV10-1 and TRBJ2-1; 9 bases align to TRBD2. This CDR3 region has 16 residues. The J segment lost 6 bases and the V segment lost 2 bases, leaving 8 bases of the junction unmatched. Looked up from germline, CDR1 is WNHNN and CDR2 is SYGVQD (reference sequence). The DNA of the CDR3 is TGCGCCAGCAGTGAGCAGACTAGCGGACCCCTCAATGAGCAGTTCTTC. This codes for CASSEQTSGPLNEQFF.

This rearrangement joins TRBV10-1 to TRBJ2-3, with a weak D call TRBD1 (6 bases). The CDR3 is 15 residues long. V was cut by 5 bases and J by 5 bases, with 17 bases left in between. Germline values: CDR1 WNHNN, CDR2 SYGVQD (reference sequence). CDR3 in amino acids: CASSTGKVTGDTQYF. The CDR3 nucleotides are TGCGCCAGCAGTACAGGGAAAGTCACCGGAGATACGCAGTATTTT.

The chain has TRBV9 and TRBJ1-1, with D unresolved. There are 18 residues in the CDR3. The ends were cut back, 0 bases at V and 6 bases at J, with 24 bases in the middle. CDR1 SGDLS and CDR2 YYNGEE come from the germline V gene. CDR3 in amino acids: CASSVGPYRFGGEAEAFF. The CDR3 nucleotides are TGTGCCAGCAGCGTAGGCCCTTATCGGTTCGGTGGTGAAGCTGAAGCTTTCTTT.

The rearrangement links TRBV20-1 to TRBJ2-7; D may correspond to TRBD1 or TRBD2 (5 bases each). V lost 6 bases, J lost 2 bases, and 14 bases lay in between. There are 13 residues in the CDR3. Germline CDR1 DFQATT, CDR2 SNEGSKA (reference sequence). The CDR3 bases are TGCAGTGCAGCTGGGACGGCCACCTACGAGCAGTACTTC. It translates to CSAAGTATYEQYF.

The V gene is TRBV3-1, the J gene TRBJ2-5, with 11 positions matching TRBD2. Germline CDR1 is LGHDT and CDR2 is YNNKEL (reference sequence). There are 17 residues in the CDR3. J lost 1 base, V lost 1 base, and 5 bases had no gene match. CDR3 region: CASSQGRLAGFQETQYF. The CDR3 DNA is TGTGCCAGCAGCCAAGGGAGACTAGCGGGGTTCCAAGAGACCCAGTACTTC.

This clonotype was found many times. The chain uses TRBV24-1 and TRBJ2-7; unclear D gene. Germline lookup yields CDR1 KGHDR and CDR2 SFDVKD. Trimming cost V 9 bases and J 6 bases, with 20 bases left between them. The CDR3 is 14 residues long. The CDR3 spells CATDLRLIGCEQYF. Written as DNA, the CDR3 is TGTGCCACCGACCTGCGTTTGATCGGGTGCGAGCAGTACTTC.

This clonotype was counted many times. The V gene is TRBV7-9, the J gene TRBJ2-1, with D perhaps matching TRBD2 (5 bases). The CDR3 sequence is 16 residues long. V was shortened by 1 base and J by 3 bases, with 13 bases between the two germline ends. In germline, CDR1 is SEHNR, CDR2 FQNEAQ (reference sequence). The DNA of the CDR3 is TGTGCCAGCAGCTTAGGCAGGACGGGGAGCTACAATGAGCAGTTCTTC. Its translation is CASSLGRTGSYNEQFF.